This T cell receptor (beta chain) derives from a study of blood T cell repertoires in COVID-19. Study in general: The samples span acute and convalescent COVID-19 from the United States, Italy and Spain. PBMCs, B-cell-depleted T cells, or T cells provided the cDNA or gDNA that made up the material.

This clone was picked up a small number of times. Authors' methods: Amplification of reference gene primers provided the estimated nucleated cell counts. Sequencing used immunoSEQ multiplex PCR; TCRdb keeps in-frame clones, though not all of them. V, J and clone size are those of that table, while D and trimming were read from the DNA. Of 250,000 or so clones in the sample, 89% were seen once. CDR1 is SGHNT, CDR2 YYREEE, per germline (reference sequence). J gave up 5 bases and V 4 bases, and 11 bases lay outside the gene matches. The CDR3 consists of 17 residues. Material for sequencing was peripheral blood. The gene calls are TRBV5-4 and TRBJ2-1, with 11 bases fitting TRBD2. The sequence was collected from a woman aged 40 to 49 who had recovered from COVID-19. CDR3 coding DNA: TGTGCCAGCAGCCCCACCCCCCTAGCGGGGGGCAACAATGAGCAGTTCTTC. It encodes CASSPTPLAGGNNEQFF.